This entry concerns a single T cell receptor beta chain. CDR1 is MDHEN, CDR2 SYDVKM, per germline. The ends were cut back, 8 bases at V and 0 bases at J, with 13 bases in the middle. CDR3 length: 14 amino acids. The sample is drawn from a study of blood T cell repertoires in COVID-19. Study-level information: The United States, Italy and Spain supplied acute and convalescent COVID-19 samples. Sources were T cells, B-cell-depleted T cells, or PBMCs; the material itself was cDNA or gDNA.

One Seattle source followed patients from active infection through their disease course. As originally analysed: Researchers report that nucleated cell counts were estimated from reference gene primer amplification. Assay: immunoSEQ multiplex PCR; the TCRdb copy retains only in-frame clones and omits some. That table is the source of V, J and clone size, and D and trimming were worked out from the DNA. The sample has some 180,000 clones, around 80% seen once. The specimen sequenced was peripheral blood. The rearrangement joins TRBV28 to TRBJ1-2, with D maybe TRBD1 (5 bases). The sequence derives from a woman aged 40 to 50 with COVID-19, enrolled during active disease. The CDR3 loop reads CASLSGRSNYGYTF. CDR3 nucleotide sequence: TGTGCCAGCCTTTCAGGGCGATCTAACTATGGCTACACCTTC.